The source of this TCR beta chain is a study of breast tumors, draining lymph nodes, adjacent tissues. TCRdb re-called the multiplex PCR reads through MiXCR, storing one row per CDR3 protein. This table holds under 45,000 distinct CDR3 sequences, roughly 36% found once. Ten or more counts support this clonotype. Its target is not known. This CDR3 has 16 amino acids. Germline trimming cut 4 bases from V and 4 bases from J; bases unmatched to any gene: 6. Germline V gene sequence: CDR1 SGHNT, CDR2 YYREEE (reference sequence). General study findings and limits: Tumor repertoires ranked between lymph nodes and nontumor tissue in diversity, with V and J gene preferences.

The V gene is TRBV5-4, the J gene TRBJ2-3, with 13 bases fitting TRBD2. The specimen was breast tumor tissue. This sequence originates from a female donor with breast cancer. Some clones in this sample may be carry-over from other donors' samples. DNA for the CDR3: TGTGCCAGCAGCCCGACTAGCGGGAGGTCCTCAGATACGCAGTATTTT. Amino acid sequence: CASSPTSGRSSDTQYF.